This T cell receptor (beta chain) was recorded in a study of T-cell reconstitution after alpha-beta-depleted transplantation in children. Study results and limitations: T-cell counts and diversity at one year following transplant were attributed mainly to newly produced T cells. There were reportedly several hundred expanded graft clones from which alpha-beta T cells came about two months after transplant. Some patients owed their high day-60 TCRbeta diversity to surviving recipient T cells and thymic progenitors.

CDR1 MDHEN and CDR2 SYDVKM come from the germline V gene. Trimming cost V 4 bases and J 1 base; bases outside gene matches: 4. There are 17 residues in the CDR3. Unique molecular identifiers featured in how the TCRbeta library was prepared. TCRdb redid the calling of the PCR reads with MiXCR, one entry per CDR3 protein. The sample records fewer than 700,000 distinct CDR3 sequences, approximately 12% being singletons. With respect to this clonotype: The target antigen is unknown.

The TCR sequence derives from a male patient younger than 18 who had a stem cell transplant for acute myeloid leukemia, so the T cells may come from the graft donor. Sample: PBMCs, mostly from graft donor cells, taken 360 days after TCRalphabeta/CD19-depleted stem cell transplant. The chain joins TRBV28 to TRBJ2-3; the match to TRBD2 covers 14 bases. In DNA, the CDR3 is TGTGCCAGCAGTTCAATGGGACTAGCGGGAGGCACAGATACGCAGTATTTT. Translated, it gives CASSSMGLAGGTDTQYF.